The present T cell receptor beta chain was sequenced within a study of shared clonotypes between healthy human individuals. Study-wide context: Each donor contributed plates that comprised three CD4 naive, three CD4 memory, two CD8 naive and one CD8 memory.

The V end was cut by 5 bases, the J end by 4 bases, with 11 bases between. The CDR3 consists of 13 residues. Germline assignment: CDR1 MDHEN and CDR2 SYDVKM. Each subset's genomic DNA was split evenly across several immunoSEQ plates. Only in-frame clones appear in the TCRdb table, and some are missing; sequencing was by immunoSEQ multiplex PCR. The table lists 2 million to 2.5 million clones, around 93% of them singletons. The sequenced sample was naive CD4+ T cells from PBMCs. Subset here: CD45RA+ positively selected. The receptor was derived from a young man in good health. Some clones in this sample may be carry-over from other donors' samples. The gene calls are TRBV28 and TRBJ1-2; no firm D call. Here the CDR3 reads CASSPQDRYGYTF. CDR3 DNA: TGTGCCAGCAGTCCCCAGGACCGCTATGGCTACACCTTC.